A selection of T cell receptor beta chains follows, all from one sample in a study of monozygotic twins with inflammatory bowel disease. TCRdb derives one entry per CDR3 protein from the 5' RACE reads, leaving out DNA. In total, the table holds 400,000 to 500,000 distinct CDR3 sequences. Sequencing was performed on blood. These receptors all stem from a human donor with ulcerative colitis or Crohn's disease, or a healthy co-twin of an affected twin (not recorded which). CDR3s include the opening cysteine and the closing phenylalanine or tryptophan.

V gene,J gene,CDR3 protein
TRBV25-1,TRBJ1-2,CASSDGGQGTYGYTF
TRBV2,TRBJ2-7,CATASSGTAGTYEQYF
TRBV18,TRBJ1-5,CASSPFQGADQPQHF
TRBV25-1,TRBJ1-2,CASSDTPGYGYTF
TRBV6-1,TRBJ1-6,CASRPPGGDNSPLHF
TRBV7-9,TRBJ1-2,CASSNRQVGSYGYTF
TRBV7-9,TRBJ1-6,CASSLPVDNSPLHF
TRBV7-9,TRBJ2-5,CASSPTGRETQYF
TRBV7-9,TRBJ1-1,CASSLPIGQRNTEAFF
TRBV2,TRBJ2-1,CASSVWTDEQFF
TRBV3-1,TRBJ2-5,CASRTLRDSQETQYF
TRBV5-1,TRBJ2-5,CASSPTGTTQETQYF
TRBV18,TRBJ1-3,CASSNGLLSSGNTIYF
TRBV4-1,TRBJ2-3,CASSPGTRGGTDTQYF
TRBV15,TRBJ1-4,CATSRDLGQELFF
TRBV15,TRBJ1-6,CATSRDKGLNSPLHF
TRBV10-3,TRBJ1-6,CAISERTGVNSPLHF
TRBV5-1,TRBJ2-1,CASSLDGRVGDPEQFF
TRBV7-6,TRBJ1-6,CASSAGANNSPLHF
TRBV20-1,TRBJ2-1,CSAIGLLAYNEQFF
TRBV27,TRBJ1-6,CASSLYGGLIGQGFSPLHF
TRBV7-2,TRBJ2-1,CASTLPGAYNEQFF
TRBV30,TRBJ2-1,CAWSRTGSGPYNEQFF
TRBV3-1,TRBJ2-7,CASRGTGQYEQYF
TRBV3-1,TRBJ2-6,CASRRGSGANVLTF
TRBV6-5,TRBJ2-4,CASSYENGAKNIQYF
TRBV5-1,TRBJ1-2,CASSLEGGYGYTF
TRBV5-1,TRBJ1-2,CASSQRGSYSTNYGYTF
TRBV15,TRBJ1-1,CATSRDPLAEAFF
TRBV20-1,TRBJ1-6,CSAGTGHLNSPLHF
TRBV3-1,TRBJ2-1,CASAGAGQLRNEQFF
TRBV5-1,TRBJ2-3,CASSRDYPDTQYF
TRBV9,TRBJ2-1,CASSTGPLPYNEQFF
TRBV5-4,TRBJ2-3,CASSLSGADTQYF
TRBV11-2,TRBJ2-1,CASSLVGGRLAGGSKYEQFF
TRBV30,TRBJ1-6,CAWSGQANSPLHF
TRBV5-8,TRBJ2-7,CASSFTGTEDYEQYF
TRBV28,TRBJ2-1,CASSSAGTSGNNEQFF
TRBV12-3/TRBV12-4,TRBJ1-1,CASSGDDTEAFF
TRBV20-1,TRBJ1-5,CSANRQINQPQHF
TRBV5-1,TRBJ1-1,CASTLTRTGDNEAFF
TRBV7-9,TRBJ1-1,CASSLTSRGNTEAFF
TRBV5-1,TRBJ2-2,CASSIVPGDTGELFF
TRBV18,TRBJ1-1,CASSQIQGGTEAFF
TRBV7-2,TRBJ1-6,CASSPWGGQLNSPLHF
TRBV6-5,TRBJ2-6,CASSYTPPSSVQANVLTF
TRBV30,TRBJ2-5,CAWNSGTEETQYF
TRBV28,TRBJ2-3,CASTLNRDTQYF
TRBV21-1,TRBJ1-2,CASSTDRPISYTF
TRBV6-1,TRBJ2-7,CASRGWRGSYEQYF
TRBV11-1,TRBJ1-1,CASSSQGQMNTEAFF
TRBV5-1,TRBJ2-5,CASSRRQPEQETQYF
TRBV20-1,TRBJ2-3,CSARIPGLVDDTQYF
TRBV20-1,TRBJ2-6,CSARAGGSSPSGANVLTF